Below are 16 T cell receptor beta chains sequenced from a single sample in a study of T-cell memory formation after mild COVID-19 (dated by TCRdb to the early 2020s). Library preparation used 5' RACE. Instrument on record: Illumina NovaSeq 6000. The raw public reads went through TCRdb reprocessing: fastp at Q25, MiXCR clone calling, in-frame beta chains kept. Rows matching on CDR3 protein sequence are summarized as one entry with the most common DNA and genes. Recorded for this sample are 70,000 to 100,000 distinct CDR3 sequences; approximately 15% of them occurred a single time. Of the sample, 39% is held by the ten largest clones. The material sequenced was PBMCs or a T cell subset sorted from them (not recorded which). The receptors come from a man aged 18 to 29 who had mild COVID-19 (a few samples of this study predate the infection). The sample titles of this study are shuffled in the database, so cell type and time point are left out; the donor was told from shared clones.

This clonotype was seen a few times. The V call is TRBV5-6, the J call TRBJ1-2; weak D call: TRBD1 (6 bases). CDR1 and CDR2 (germline): SGHDT, YYEEEE. V was pared by 3 bases and J by 12 bases, with 18 bases between. The CDR3 runs 13 residues. CDR3 in DNA: TGTGCCAGCAGCTCCCGTCCCGACAGGCCCCACACCTTC. This encodes CASSSRPDRPHTF.

J is TRBJ2-7 and V is TRBV20-1; D uncertain. CDR1 DFQATT and CDR2 SNEGSKA come from the germline V gene (reference sequence). The CDR3 runs 13 residues. V lost 3 bases to trimming and J lost 3 bases, with 12 bases between them. CDR3: CSASFSRDYEQYF. The CDR3 DNA reads as TGCAGTGCTAGTTTTTCCAGAGACTACGAGCAGTACTTC.

This clonotype occurred a few times. This rearrangement joins TRBV19 to TRBJ2-7; D is undetermined. Trimming pared 6 bases from V and 6 bases from J, leaving 12 bases between. Per the germline V gene, CDR1 is LNHDA and CDR2 is SQIVND (reference sequence). This CDR3 is 12 amino acids long. The CDR3 is CASRSVKGEQYF. The CDR3 DNA sequence: TGTGCCAGTAGATCAGTCAAGGGCGAGCAGTACTTC.

This clonotype was recorded many times. J is TRBJ2-1 and V is TRBV12-3 or TRBV12-4, with a possible D match to TRBD2 (6 bases). The CDR3 length is 13 residues. Trimming pared 5 bases from V and 4 bases from J, leaving 9 bases between. The CDR3 is CASSRSGYNEQFF. In nucleotides, the CDR3 is TGTGCCAGCAGTCGTAGCGGTTACAATGAGCAGTTCTTC.

The rearrangement joins TRBV6-2 or TRBV6-3 to TRBJ2-1, with 7 positions matching TRBD2. Looked up from germline, CDR1 is MNHEY and CDR2 is SVGEGT. With 3 bases clipped from V and 5 bases from J, the junction kept 1 base outside the gene matches. The CDR3 loop spans 13 amino acids. The CDR3 loop reads CASSYRGDNEQFF. CDR3 nucleotide sequence: TGTGCCAGCAGTTATCGGGGGGACAATGAGCAGTTCTTC.

The table lists this clonotype with a few counts. J is TRBJ1-4 and V is TRBV7-9; D unresolved. Germline CDR1 SEHNR, CDR2 FQNEAQ (reference sequence). The CDR3 runs to 14 residues. The V end lost 5 bases, the J end lost 8 bases, and 15 bases lay between the germline ends. CDR3 sequence reads: CASSPGPWGEKLFF. In DNA form, the CDR3 reads TGTGCCAGCAGCCCGGGTCCCTGGGGAGAAAAACTGTTTTTT.

The genes are TRBV25-1 and TRBJ2-2; D call uncertain. Trimming took 4 bases from V and 8 from J, leaving 2 bases between them. Germline CDR1 reads MGHDK; CDR2 reads SYGVNS. The CDR3 has 10 amino acids. CDR3 sequence: CASSAGELFF. CDR3 coding DNA: TGTGCCAGCAGTGCTGGGGAGCTGTTTTTT.

In this sample, this clonotype turned up a few times. The chain links TRBV6-5 to TRBJ2-3; D gene uncertain. This CDR3 is 14 amino acids long. V lost 5 bases and J lost 4, with 13 bases in between. CDR1 is MNHEY and CDR2 is SVGAGI in the germline V gene. DNA of the CDR3: TGTGCCAGCAGTCTCCGGCTAGAACCAGATACGCAGTATTTT. Translating it yields CASSLRLEPDTQYF.

The V call is TRBV27, the J call TRBJ2-1, with D possibly being TRBD1 or TRBD2 (5 bases each). Trimming took off 6 bases at V and 8 bases at J, with 11 bases between the two ends. This CDR3 is 12 amino acids long. CDR1 and CDR2 from the germline V gene are MNHEY and SMNVEV (reference sequence). Here the CDR3 reads CASSWRGDEQFF. DNA of the CDR3: TGTGCCAGCAGCTGGCGAGGGGATGAGCAGTTCTTC.

This clonotype has only a few counts. The rearrangement uses TRBV7-8 and TRBJ2-7; 11 bases are a match to TRBD2. This CDR3 region has 16 residues. Trimming removed 5 bases from V and 0 bases from J; junction bases left unmatched: 6. Looked up from germline, CDR1 is SGHVS and CDR2 is FQNEAQ. DNA for the CDR3: TGTGCCAGCAGCCCAGGGACTAGCGGAAGCTCCTACGAGCAGTACTTC. It yields the protein CASSPGTSGSSYEQYF.

This clonotype was picked up a small number of times. The CDR3 DNA follows: TGTGCCAGCAGTTTAGGGATACCTGGGACCCAGTACTTC. Its translation is CASSLGIPGTQYF. J is TRBJ2-5 and V is TRBV12-3 or TRBV12-4, with no clear D. V gave up 1 base and J gave up 7 bases, with 10 bases separating them. The CDR3 is 13 amino acids.

The chain employs TRBV3-1 and TRBJ2-5, with TRBD2 identical over 12 bases. Germline CDR1 is LGHDT and CDR2 is YNNKEL (reference sequence). The CDR3 loop spans 17 amino acids. J was trimmed by 4 bases and V by 0 bases; bases with no gene match: 6. CDR3: CASSQDPSGGGPETQYF. In DNA, the CDR3 is TGTGCCAGCAGCCAAGACCCTAGCGGGGGGGGGCCAGAGACCCAGTACTTC.

This clonotype was detected only a few times. CDR3 region: CASSFGTSRVDTQYF. CDR3 DNA sequence: TGTGCCAGCAGCTTCGGGACAAGTAGGGTAGATACGCAGTATTTT. The genes are TRBV7-2 and TRBJ2-3, with D possibly TRBD1 on 6 matching bases. Germline CDR1 reads SGHTA; CDR2 reads FQGNSA. This CDR3 spans 15 amino acids. The V and J ends lost 3 bases and 5 bases respectively, with 15 bases between them.

This sequence joins TRBV6-4 and TRBJ2-3, with 10 bases identical to TRBD2. CDR3 length: 15 residues. Germline-derived CDR1 and CDR2 are MRHNA and SNTAGT. With 2 bases clipped from V and 4 bases from J, the junction kept 3 bases outside the gene matches. DNA for the CDR3: TGTGCCAGCAGTGACGGTAGCGGGGGGTCAGATACGCAGTATTTT. It specifies CASSDGSGGSDTQYF.

The CDR3 spells CASSELSGGDTDTQYF. The DNA of the CDR3 is TGCGCCAGCAGTGAGCTTAGCGGGGGAGACACAGATACGCAGTATTTT. The chain uses TRBV10-2 and TRBJ2-3; TRBD2 matches 9 bases. The V and J ends lost 2 bases and 2 bases, in that order; junction bases with no gene match: 5. This CDR3 has 16 amino acids. The germline CDR1 and CDR2 sequences are WSHSY and SAAADI.

This clonotype has ten or more counts. This sequence joins TRBV7-7 and TRBJ2-5; D unresolved. The germline gives CDR1 SSHAT, CDR2 FNYEAQ (reference sequence). The CDR3 loop spans 15 amino acids. Trimming pared 5 bases from V and 4 bases from J, leaving 17 bases between. CDR3 nucleotide sequence: TGTGCCAGCAGCCGATATTTTGAAGGGCGAGAGACCCAGTACTTC. Translating gives CASSRYFEGRETQYF. Supplemented by reference TRBV7-7 and TRBJ2-5, the full variable domain reads GAGVSQSPRYKVTKRGQDVTLRCDPISSHATLYWYQQALGQGPEFLTYFNYEAQPDKSGLPSDRFSAERPEGSISTLTIQRTEQRDSAMYRCASSRYFEGRETQYFGPGTRLLVL.